These 4 T cell receptor beta chains were sequenced from one sample in a study of vaccination effects on CD4 cells after COVID-19. Their specific antigens are unknown. TCRdb's table, derived via immunoSEQ multiplex PCR, lists solely in-frame clones and lacks some. This sample has some 15,000 clones, with 60% to 85% found just once. Before sequencing took place, the ViraFEST assay used viral peptide pools to expand antigen-specific CD4+ T cells. The culture ran for approximately 11 days before CD4+ T cells were isolated. Infection dated between March and December 2020, before the Alpha, Beta and Delta variants reached the United States. All participants had two doses of either the BNT162b2 or mRNA-1273 vaccine. This material consisted of CD4+ T cells from PBMCs cultured with HCoV-NL63 spike peptides, taken after COVID-19 vaccination. These receptor sequences come from a human donor who had a prior SARS-CoV-2 infection.

The rearrangement joins TRBV2 to TRBJ2-7; 9 bases are shared with TRBD2. CDR1 is SNHLY and CDR2 is FYNNEI in the germline V gene. The V gene end was trimmed by 6 bases and the J gene end by 4 bases; junction bases not matched to a gene: 22. The length of the CDR3 is 19 residues. The CDR3 region has the DNA TGTGCCAGCAGCGGACCAGGAGGGGGGGGCCGCGGGAGGGGATACGAGCAGTACTTC. It specifies CASSGPGGGGRGRGYEQYF. The variable domain in full, with the rest retrieved from reference TRBV2 and TRBJ2-7, is EPEVTQTPSHQVTQMGQEVILRCVPISNHLYFYWYRQILGQKVEFLVSFYNNEISEKSEIFDDQFSVERPDGSNFTLKIRSTKLEDSAMYFCASSGPGGGGRGRGYEQYFGPGTRLTVT.

The chain couples TRBV6-6 to TRBJ2-2; unclear D gene. V lost 5 bases to trimming and J lost 5 bases, with 21 bases between them. This CDR3 is 17 amino acids long. Germline values: CDR1 MNHNY, CDR2 SVGAGI (reference sequence). CDR3 nucleotides: TGTGCCAGCAGTCCGACCTACCCGAATAGGGTGACCGGGGAGCTGTTTTTT. Amino acids: CASSPTYPNRVTGELFF.

The chain uses TRBV6-1 and TRBJ2-4; the D gene is possibly TRBD1 (6 bases). The V end was cut by 3 bases, the J end by 7 bases, with 19 bases between. The CDR3 runs to 16 residues. CDR1 is MNHNS and CDR2 is SASEGT in the germline V gene. CDR3 sequence reads: CASSDSLGAPPNIQYF. The CDR3 nucleotides read TGTGCCAGCAGTGATTCTTTGGGGGCCCCGCCTAACATTCAGTACTTC.

The chain joins TRBV6-5 to TRBJ2-1; D possibly matches TRBD1 or TRBD2 (5 bases each). The CDR3 has 14 residues. Germline assignment: CDR1 MNHEY and CDR2 SVGAGI. The V end lost 5 bases, the J end lost 4 bases, and 12 bases lay between the germline ends. DNA for the CDR3: TGTGCCAGCAGTCGAGGGACGGCATACAATGAGCAGTTCTTC. Its protein is CASSRGTAYNEQFF.